The 17 T cell receptor beta chains given below trace back to one sample, sequenced in a study of CD8 T cells in ankylosing spondylitis. Overall study findings and caveats: Ankylosing spondylitis blood appeared to carry a characteristic TCR beta motif of roughly 8 highly homologous variants.

No antigen has been assigned to these receptors. MiXCR, run by TCRdb on the 5' RACE reads, gives a single entry per CDR3 protein. Of roughly 700,000 distinct CDR3 sequences listed, 15% to 20% were seen once; the top ten hold 15% to 20%. The sequencing sample was made of blood, either unsorted or a sorted T cell fraction (not recorded which). Every receptor here comes from a male donor with ankylosing spondylitis.

The chain recombines TRBV2 with TRBJ2-1; tentative D call: TRBD1 (6 bases). This CDR3 has 13 residues. Germline CDR1 reads SNHLY; CDR2 reads FYNNEI. Trimming pared 4 bases from V and 7 bases from J, leaving 11 bases between. Written as DNA, the CDR3 is TGTGCCAGCAGTGTCGGGACACGGAATGAGCAGTTCTTC. It encodes CASSVGTRNEQFF. The complete variable domain, with remaining parts taken from reference TRBV2 and TRBJ2-1, reads EPEVTQTPSHQVTQMGQEVILRCVPISNHLYFYWYRQILGQKVEFLVSFYNNEISEKSEIFDDQFSVERPDGSNFTLKIRSTKLEDSAMYFCASSVGTRNEQFFGPGTRLTVL.

This clonotype was counted between two and nine times. The V and J genes are TRBV28 and TRBJ2-5, with D hard to call. CDR1 and CDR2 from the germline V gene are MDHEN and SYDVKM. There are 11 residues in the CDR3. V was cut by 6 bases and J by 5 bases, with 7 bases left in between. The CDR3 DNA follows: TGTGCCAGCAGAGGATGGGAGACCCAGTACTTC. It is translated as CASRGWETQYF.

This clonotype was seen a few times. This chain uses TRBV25-1 with TRBJ2-1; 10 bases map to TRBD1. V was pared by 4 bases and J by 9 bases, with 3 bases of the junction left unmatched. The germline CDR1 and CDR2 sequences are MGHDK and SYGVNS. This CDR3 is 13 amino acids long. The CDR3 here is CASSVGQGPEQFF. In DNA, the CDR3 is TGTGCCAGCAGTGTGGGACAGGGGCCTGAGCAGTTCTTC.

V is TRBV7-2 and J is TRBJ2-7; D unclear. Per germline, CDR1 SGHTA and CDR2 FQGNSA. The CDR3 is made up of 14 amino acids. Trimming pared 1 base from V and 3 bases from J, leaving 10 bases between. CDR3 protein: CASSLGLEHYEQYF. The CDR3, as DNA: TGTGCCAGCAGCTTAGGGTTGGAGCACTACGAGCAGTACTTC.

This clonotype was counted a few times. CDR3 nucleotide sequence: TGTGCCAGCAGTTACTCGATAGGACATTCCTACGAGCAGTACTTC. Translation: CASSYSIGHSYEQYF. The V and J genes are TRBV6-5 and TRBJ2-7; the D gene is possibly TRBD1 (5 bases). Germline V gene sequence: CDR1 MNHEY, CDR2 SVGAGI. CDR3 length: 15 residues. Trimming took 0 bases from V and 1 from J, leaving 10 bases between them.

This rearrangement joins TRBV27 to TRBJ2-1, with TRBD1 matching over 8 bases. V trimming: 3 bases; J trimming: 8 bases; junction bases outside the gene matches: 9. CDR1 is MNHEY and CDR2 is SMNVEV in the germline V gene (reference sequence). CDR3 length: 15 amino acids. CDR3 sequence reads: CASSFQAGGLHEQFF. For the CDR3, the DNA is TGTGCCAGCAGTTTTCAGGCAGGGGGCTTACATGAGCAGTTCTTC.

The chain carries TRBV29-1 and TRBJ1-1; no definite D call. Germline V gene lookup returns CDR1 SQVTM and CDR2 ANQGSEA. This CDR3 has 12 residues. The ends were cut back, 5 bases at V and 0 bases at J, with 7 bases in the middle. CDR3 bases: TGCAGCGTTCGGCTAGTGAACACTGAAGCTTTCTTT. This codes for CSVRLVNTEAFF.

This clonotype was counted a few times. The CDR3 reads CASNSLGGLDTQYF. The DNA of the CDR3 is TGTGCCAGCAATTCGTTGGGGGGCCTTGATACGCAGTATTTT. This sequence joins TRBV6-2 or TRBV6-3 and TRBJ2-3, with D possibly being TRBD1 or TRBD2 (6 bases each). The CDR3 runs 14 residues. Trimming stripped 7 bases from V and 6 bases from J, with 17 bases between. Germline V lookup: CDR1 MNHEY, CDR2 SVGEGT.

The V call is TRBV12-3 or TRBV12-4, the J call TRBJ1-5; maybe TRBD1 (6 bases). The V end was cut by 5 bases, the J end by 7 bases, with 12 bases between. This CDR3 is built from 13 residues. The DNA of the CDR3 is TGTGCCAGCAGTCCAGGGGAATACCAGCCCCAGCATTTT. This translates into CASSPGEYQPQHF.

This clonotype has only a few counts. The chain links TRBV5-5 to TRBJ2-2, with TRBD2 matching over 7 bases. J gave up 0 bases and V 10 bases, and 6 bases lay outside the gene matches. Germline assignment: CDR1 SGHKS and CDR2 YYEKEE (reference sequence). The CDR3 runs 14 residues. The CDR3 region has the DNA TGTGCCTATGGGGGGGTACCGAACACCGGGGAGCTGTTTTTT. Encoded protein: CAYGGVPNTGELFF.

The chain has TRBV5-1 and TRBJ1-5; possible D gene TRBD1, 6 bases. The CDR3 is 12 amino acids. Germline V CDR1 and CDR2: SGHRS, YFSETQ. V was cut by 0 bases and J by 9 bases, with 7 bases left in between. CDR3 in amino acids: CASSLEGGPQHF. CDR3 coding DNA: TGCGCCAGCAGCTTGGAGGGGGGGCCCCAGCATTTT.

This clonotype was detected a few times. The V and J genes are TRBV19 and TRBJ2-1; 8 bases are a match to TRBD2. The CDR3 length is 14 residues. Germline V lookup: CDR1 LNHDA, CDR2 SQIVND (reference sequence). The V segment lost 10 bases and the J segment 0 bases; nucleotides outside the gene matches: 5. CDR3 nucleotide sequence: TGTGCCACCGCGGGGGGTAGCTCCTACAATGAGCAGTTCTTC. Encoded protein: CATAGGSSYNEQFF. Complete variable domain (other parts from reference TRBV19 and TRBJ2-1): DGGITQSPKYLFRKEGQNVTLSCEQNLNHDAMYWYRQDPGQGLRLIYYSQIVNDFQKGDIAEGYSVSREKKESFPLTVTSAQKNPTAFYLCATAGGSSYNEQFFGPGTRLTVL.

The rearrangement uses TRBV2 and TRBJ2-5; 8 bases map to TRBD2. The CDR3 is 14 residues long. V was pared by 6 bases and J by 5 bases, with 8 bases of the junction left unmatched. The germline gives CDR1 SNHLY, CDR2 FYNNEI. Here the CDR3 DNA reads TGTGCCAGCAGCTTAGCGGGGTCCTTGGAGACCCAGTACTTC. Its translation is CASSLAGSLETQYF.

The chain couples TRBV10-3 to TRBJ2-1; 8 positions agree with TRBD2. The CDR3 extends over 16 amino acids. Germline CDR1 and CDR2: ENHRY and SYGVKD. With 3 bases clipped from V and 8 bases from J, the junction kept 12 bases outside the gene matches. This chain's CDR3 is CAISDTTAGGGDEQFF. CDR3 DNA: TGTGCCATCAGTGACACCACTGCGGGGGGTGGCGATGAGCAGTTCTTC.

V and J are TRBV7-8 and TRBJ1-2; 10 bases fit TRBD1. The J segment lost 5 bases and the V segment lost 7 bases, leaving 4 bases of the junction unmatched. The germline V gene has CDR1 SGHVS and CDR2 FQNEAQ. CDR3 length: 13 residues. The CDR3 coding sequence is TGTGCCAGCAACCCGGGACAGGGGTATGGCTACACCTTC. Amino acids: CASNPGQGYGYTF.

This clonotype was seen more than once but under ten times. The chain couples TRBV5-1 to TRBJ1-1; D perhaps matches TRBD1 (5 bases). V was cut by 0 bases and J by 1 base, with 10 bases left in between. Germline CDR1 is SGHRS and CDR2 is YFSETQ. This CDR3 has 15 amino acids. For the CDR3, the DNA is TGCGCCAGCAGCTTGGACGGGACGGCGAACACTGAAGCTTTCTTT. Its protein is CASSLDGTANTEAFF.

The V and J genes are TRBV9 and TRBJ2-5, with 11 nucleotides matching TRBD2. The germline gives CDR1 SGDLS, CDR2 YYNGEE. The ends lost 3 bases at V and 3 bases at J; junction bases unmatched: 4. The CDR3 extends over 15 amino acids. The CDR3: CASSGLAGGKETQYF. CDR3 DNA: TGTGCCAGCAGCGGTCTAGCGGGGGGAAAAGAGACCCAGTACTTC.